The T cell receptor beta chain under discussion was sequenced for a study of cytomegalovirus exposure and HLA in healthy donors (dated by TCRdb to between 2016 and 2019). For the study in its entirety: According to an earlier analysis of a few hundred of the donors, 150 million to 200 million T cells yielded approximately 120 million unique TCR beta sequences and about 300 Gb of sequence data. Roughly 300 gigabases of sequencing data and 91 million or so unique TCR sequences made up an early release that covered over 550 HLA-typed donors. Among the roughly 400 genotyped donors, under 90% belonged to the genetic ancestry cluster associated with self-reported Caucasian donors. The study aimed to test whether cataloging public T cell receptors could reveal signatures of past pathogen exposure. The study used immunosequencing to profile the T cell repertoires of some 600 subjects and linked those repertoires to cytomegalovirus serostatus. A separate validation cohort of 100 to 150 different subjects was used in addition to the approximately 700-subject first cohort. To predict cytomegalovirus infection status, the study brought together high-throughput TCR immunosequencing, statistical association of individual TCRs with disease status, and machine learning. In a later analysis, previously published TCR beta repertoires from some 640 donors were re-analyzed and high-resolution HLA genotyping was added so that TCR occurrence patterns could be studied. In the later analysis, no new phenotypic data were used to find candidate immune exposures; instead, reliance was placed on TCR beta sequences and their occurrence across donors. In an earlier analysis of about 590 of the donors, high-throughput TCR beta sequencing was used to judge whether each TCR beta V gene segment behaved as functional or pseudogenic. Donor age, sex, ethnicity and CMV serostatus were compiled alongside the repertoire data. Genome-wide SNP genotypes for about 65% of the 666 donors were used in a later genetic analysis, which treated that subset as a discovery cohort. Every discovery cohort repertoire had been produced on one sequencing platform. HLA typing included class I and class II loci at four-digit resolution. Typing coverage varied by locus: roughly 629-640 donors for A, B, C, DRB1 and DQB1; approximately 500 for DQA1; 606 for DPA1; roughly 450 for DPB1. Because of strong linkage in the cohort, a handful of DR-DQ haplotypes were treated as single units for association and clustering. Among around 400 genotyped donors of the cohort, an average of approximately 240,000 unique TCR beta nucleotide sequences was sequenced per donor, of which 15% to 20% were non-productive.

About this clone itself: Its antigen is unknown. Qualities for individual bases were not recorded, and no much larger clone is one base off.

The germline V and J ends show losses of 6 bases and 6 bases respectively, and no gene match explains 15 bases of the junction. From its cysteine to its phenylalanine, the CDR3 spans 16 amino acids. Only the CDR3 part of the read is kept: 48 bases, read in frame from the first base. According to the germline V gene (reference sequence), CDR1 reads MNHNY and CDR2 reads SVGAGI. Receptor amplification or capture employed the immunoSEQ multiplex PCR assay. For the multiplex PCR, a mixture combining 60 forward primers for TCR Vbeta segments and 13 reverse primers for TCR Jbeta segments was used. A multiplex PCR assay on genomic DNA amplified the CDR3 region of rearranged TCR beta genes. Amplified TCR beta libraries were sequenced as 87-base-pair reads on the Illumina HiSeq System. On the authors' methods: In a later analysis, some 80 million unique TCR beta chains were counted across the 650 to 750 repertoires, and roughly 11 million of these chains were shared by at least two donors. Raw reads were error-corrected and collapsed into unique sequences with a nearest-neighbor algorithm that merged closely related sequences to remove PCR and sequencing errors. V, D and J gene segments were assigned by aligning CDR3 sequences to IMGT reference sequences. For a sequence to be retained, a match of at least six nucleotides was required to both a V gene segment and a J gene segment. Rearrangements were called productive when the CDR3 lacked stop codons and stayed in frame with V and J; all others were non-productive. CDR3 was defined according to IMGT convention as the region running from the second conserved V-encoded cysteine to the conserved J-encoded phenylalanine. The earlier analysis of fewer than 700 of the donors excluded sequences that lacked an unambiguous match to a single V gene segment. In an earlier analysis of 587 of the donors, a V segment was called functional when productive rearrangements were above 56.7%, and segregating when the standard deviation between donors exceeded 5%. A statistical classification framework was developed to diagnose cytomegalovirus status using the catalog of TCR beta chain sequences. In a later analysis, V and J genes were assigned by comparing TCR nucleotide sequences against IMGT/GENE-DB human TR gene sequences. In a later analysis, CDR3 sequences and most-parsimonious VDJ recombination scenarios were assigned using the TCRdist pipeline. In a later analysis, each TCR beta chain was defined by its CDR3 amino acid sequence together with its V-gene family, and reads lacking a unique V-gene family were excluded. As a way to deal with suspected cross-contamination and a sequencing artifact, a later analysis dropped roughly 620 nucleotide sequences that were highly shared and had low generation probability. In a later analysis, a clonal expansion index was calculated for each public chain from normalized within-repertoire ranks of inferred template counts. In a later analysis, generation probabilities were computed with a VDJ recombination model fitted to out-of-frame rearrangements, and the resulting probabilities were checked against IGoR. In a later analysis, hypergeometric tests were used to score TCR-TCR, TCR-HLA and TCR-CMV co-occurrence, with a repertoire-size bias correction applied to TCR pairs. False discovery rates were estimated in a later analysis by permuting HLA or CMV assignments 20 times. In a later analysis, co-occurring TCRs were grouped using DBSCAN, with TCRdist sequence similarity added in when clustering inside HLA-allele-positive subsets. Repertoires with fewer than 30,000 or more than 120,000 public chains were left out of co-occurrence clustering, as were a few repertoires with anomalous nucleotide sharing. TCRdb stores this immuneACCESS table with in-frame sequences only. Part of the clones is absent; in the studies checked, under half of the shortfall reflects unresolved V genes, and no reason is known for the rest. Clone size and V and J calls were adopted from that table, with D and trimming inferred from the DNA. The sample has about 200,000 clones on record, about four fifths of them singletons. Jointly, the top ten make up 1.5% to 2% of the sample.

The cohort was made up of 666 healthy bone marrow donors. Cohort members were all nominally healthy when sampled, although unrecorded immune exposures were likely present. The donor tested CMV seronegative and was one of the 352 seronegative cohort members. Every donor gave a peripheral blood sample, and the peripheral blood mononuclear cells from that sample were used for TCR beta sequencing. The Qiagen DNeasy Blood Extraction Kit was used to extract genomic DNA from the blood cell samples. Overall results and qualifications from the work: The earlier analysis of 587 of the donors excluded fewer than 20 rarely observed V segments, including chromosome 9 orphons, because counts were too low. This cohort had only TCR beta chains sequenced, and the lack of alpha or paired-chain data limited which features could be detected. The study gave a list of more than 150 TCR beta chains associated with cytomegalovirus. According to a later analysis, most CMV-associated TCR beta chains appeared to be HLA-restricted, and the HLA associations seemed to be driven largely by CMV exposure. In a later genetic analysis, fewer N-insertions in productive TCRs were reported among donors in an Asian-associated ancestry cluster than the roughly 700-donor mean. In vitro tests confirmed that a few of the cytomegalovirus-associated TCR beta chains recognize cytomegalovirus antigens. HLA typing was unavailable for some donors at each locus, so association tests used only the typed subset. A later analysis reported that several top co-occurrence clusters appeared linked to parvovirus B19, influenza, CMV and Epstein-Barr virus. According to a later analysis, TCR association rates differed among HLA loci, with DRB1 alleles showing the most associated TCRs and HLA-C alleles showing the fewest. A further reported finding was that TCR beta sequences accurately predicted the HLA-A and HLA-B alleles for most subjects in the first cohort. Presence/absence analyses assumed roughly uniform sequencing depth across donors, an assumption that may not hold. When HLA alleles, especially DR and DQ, strongly co-occurred, attributing TCR associations to individual alleles was difficult. An association between a missense DCLRE1C variant and V-gene and J-gene trimming of TCR beta chains was found in a later genetic analysis and replicated in an independent cohort. The sequencing pipeline was judged likely to have produced a cluster of highly shared sequence variants as a technical artifact. The classifier was reported to diagnose cytomegalovirus status with high specificity and sensitivity in both the original and validation cohorts. Across donors, most TCR sequences were observed very rarely, whereas some public TCRs were present in many individuals. Linkage disequilibrium might explain the correlated functional status among segregating V segments, but an unknown experimental factor could not be ruled out. In a later analysis, more than 15,000 TCR beta sequences were associated with specific HLA alleles at a false discovery rate of 0.05. For the cohort, immune exposure information was limited to CMV serostatus. Because the 87-base-pair reads could not distinguish some IMGT-functional V segments, including TRBV6-2 and TRBV6-3, those segments were excluded. It was suggested by the authors that the approach could potentially be generalized to other disease states and immunological phenotypes. Broadly in line with IMGT annotations, most TCR beta V segments showed up in productive rearrangements about 87% or about 30% of the time in an earlier analysis of 587 of the donors. In a later analysis, HLA-associated TCR beta chains were found to be more clonally expanded and to have lower generation probabilities than equally common non-associated chains.

This clonotype was sampled from a man younger than 30 in good health and CMV-seronegative. This receptor chain uses TRBV6-6 and TRBJ1-1; 8 middle bases align to TRBD1. The sequencing sample was made of PBMCs. The CDR3 amino acid sequence is: CASSPRDRQENAEAFF. At the DNA level, the sequence is TGTGCCAGCAGCCCCCGGGACAGGCAAGAAAACGCTGAAGCTTTCTTT.